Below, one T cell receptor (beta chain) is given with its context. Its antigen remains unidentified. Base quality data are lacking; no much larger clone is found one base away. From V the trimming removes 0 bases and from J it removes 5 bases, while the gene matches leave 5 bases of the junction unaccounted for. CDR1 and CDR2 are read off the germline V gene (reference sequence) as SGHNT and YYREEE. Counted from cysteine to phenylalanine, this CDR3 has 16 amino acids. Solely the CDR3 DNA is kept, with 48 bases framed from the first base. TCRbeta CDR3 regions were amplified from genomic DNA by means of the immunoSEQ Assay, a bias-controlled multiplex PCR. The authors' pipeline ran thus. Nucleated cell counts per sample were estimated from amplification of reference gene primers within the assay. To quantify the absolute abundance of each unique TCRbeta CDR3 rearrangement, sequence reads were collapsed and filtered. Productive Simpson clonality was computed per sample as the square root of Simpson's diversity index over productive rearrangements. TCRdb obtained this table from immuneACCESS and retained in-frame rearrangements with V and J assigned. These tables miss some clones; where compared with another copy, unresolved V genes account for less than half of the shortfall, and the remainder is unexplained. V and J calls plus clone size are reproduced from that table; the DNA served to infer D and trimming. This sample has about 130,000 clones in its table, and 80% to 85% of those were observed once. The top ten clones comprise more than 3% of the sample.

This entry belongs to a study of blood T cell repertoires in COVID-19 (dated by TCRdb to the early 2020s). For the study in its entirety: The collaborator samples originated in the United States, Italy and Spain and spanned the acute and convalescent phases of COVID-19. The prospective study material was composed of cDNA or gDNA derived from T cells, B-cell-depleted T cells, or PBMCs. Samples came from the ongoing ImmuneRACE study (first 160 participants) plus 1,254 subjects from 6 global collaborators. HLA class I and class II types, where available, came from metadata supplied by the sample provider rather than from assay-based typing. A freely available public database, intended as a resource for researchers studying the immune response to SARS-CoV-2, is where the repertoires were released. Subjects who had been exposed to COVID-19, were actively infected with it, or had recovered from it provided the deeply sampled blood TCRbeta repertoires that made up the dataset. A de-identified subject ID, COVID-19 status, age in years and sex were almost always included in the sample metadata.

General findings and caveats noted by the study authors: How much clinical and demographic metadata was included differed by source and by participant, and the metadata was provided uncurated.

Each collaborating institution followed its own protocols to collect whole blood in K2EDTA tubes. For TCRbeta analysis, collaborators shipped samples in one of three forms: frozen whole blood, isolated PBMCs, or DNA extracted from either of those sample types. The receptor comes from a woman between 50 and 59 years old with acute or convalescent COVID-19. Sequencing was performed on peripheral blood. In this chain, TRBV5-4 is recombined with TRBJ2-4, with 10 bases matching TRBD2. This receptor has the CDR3 CASSLESGLAENIQYF. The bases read TGTGCCAGCAGCTTGGAATCTGGACTAGCGGAAAACATTCAGTACTTC.